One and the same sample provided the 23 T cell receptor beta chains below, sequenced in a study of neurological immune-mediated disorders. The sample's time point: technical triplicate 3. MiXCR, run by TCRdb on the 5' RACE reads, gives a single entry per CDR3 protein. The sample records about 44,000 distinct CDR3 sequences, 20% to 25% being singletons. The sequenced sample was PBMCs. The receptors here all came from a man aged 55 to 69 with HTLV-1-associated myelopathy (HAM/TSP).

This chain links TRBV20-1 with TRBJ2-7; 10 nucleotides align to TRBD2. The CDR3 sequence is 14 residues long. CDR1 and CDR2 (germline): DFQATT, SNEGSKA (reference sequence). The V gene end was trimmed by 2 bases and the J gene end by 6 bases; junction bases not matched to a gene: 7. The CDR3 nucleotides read TGCAGTGCTAGACCCGGGACTAGCGAGTCCGAGCAGTACTTC. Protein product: CSARPGTSESEQYF.

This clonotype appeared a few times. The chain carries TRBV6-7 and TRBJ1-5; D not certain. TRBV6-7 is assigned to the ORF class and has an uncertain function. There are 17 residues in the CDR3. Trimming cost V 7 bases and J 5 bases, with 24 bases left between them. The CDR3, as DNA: TGTGCCAGCATTCATGGCCGTGCCCGGCCGGGTCATCAGCCCCAGCATTTT. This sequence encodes CASIHGRARPGHQPQHF.

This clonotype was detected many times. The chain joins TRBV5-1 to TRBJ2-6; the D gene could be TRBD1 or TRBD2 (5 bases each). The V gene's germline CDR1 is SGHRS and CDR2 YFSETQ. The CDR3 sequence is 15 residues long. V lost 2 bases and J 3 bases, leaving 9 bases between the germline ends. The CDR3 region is CASSLGTYGANVLTF. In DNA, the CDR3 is TGCGCCAGCAGCTTAGGGACCTATGGGGCCAACGTCCTGACTTTC.

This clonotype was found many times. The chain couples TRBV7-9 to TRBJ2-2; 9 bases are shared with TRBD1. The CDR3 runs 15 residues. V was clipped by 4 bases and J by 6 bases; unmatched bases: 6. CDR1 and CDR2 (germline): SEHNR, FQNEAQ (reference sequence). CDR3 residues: CASSSDRGLSGELFF. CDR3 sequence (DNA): TGTGCCAGCAGCTCGGACAGGGGCCTTTCCGGGGAGCTGTTTTTT.

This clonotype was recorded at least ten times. For the CDR3, the DNA is TGTGCCAGCAGTTTCCCGGCGGAGTATAGCAATCAGCCCCAGCATTTT. Residues: CASSFPAEYSNQPQHF. The chain couples TRBV28 to TRBJ1-5; no firm D call. This CDR3 spans 16 amino acids. In germline, CDR1 is MDHEN, CDR2 SYDVKM. V was shortened by 3 bases and J by 0 bases, with 12 bases between the two germline ends.

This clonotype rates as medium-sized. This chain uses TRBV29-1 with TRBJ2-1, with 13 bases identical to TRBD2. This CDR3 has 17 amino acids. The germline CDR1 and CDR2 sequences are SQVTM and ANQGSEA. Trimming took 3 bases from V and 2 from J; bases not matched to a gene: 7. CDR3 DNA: TGCAGCGTTGAGGGACTAGCGGGGAGGGTCGCCTACAATGAGCAGTTCTTC. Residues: CSVEGLAGRVAYNEQFF.

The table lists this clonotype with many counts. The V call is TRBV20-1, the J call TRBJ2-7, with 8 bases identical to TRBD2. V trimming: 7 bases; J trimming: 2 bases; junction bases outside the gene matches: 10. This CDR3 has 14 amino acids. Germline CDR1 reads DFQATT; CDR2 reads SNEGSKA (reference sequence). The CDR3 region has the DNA TGCAGTGTTCAAGAAGCGGGAGTAGCCTACGAGCAGTACTTC. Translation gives CSVQEAGVAYEQYF.

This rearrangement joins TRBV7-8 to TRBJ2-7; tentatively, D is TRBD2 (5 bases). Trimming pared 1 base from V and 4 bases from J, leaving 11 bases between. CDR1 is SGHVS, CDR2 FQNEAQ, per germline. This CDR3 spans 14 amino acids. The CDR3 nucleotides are TGTGCCAGCAGCTTAGGACTACCGCTTTACGAGCAGTACTTC. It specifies CASSLGLPLYEQYF. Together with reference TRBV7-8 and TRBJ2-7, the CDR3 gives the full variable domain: GAGVSQSPRYKVAKRGQDVALRCDPISGHVSLFWYQQALGQGPEFLTYFQNEAQLDKSGLPSDRFFAERPEGSVSTLKIQRTQQEDSAVYLCASSLGLPLYEQYFGPGTRLTVT.

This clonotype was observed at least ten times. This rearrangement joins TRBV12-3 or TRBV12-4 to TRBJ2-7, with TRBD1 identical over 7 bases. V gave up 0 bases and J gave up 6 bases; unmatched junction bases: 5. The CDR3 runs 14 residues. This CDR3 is CASSLAGGPSEQYF. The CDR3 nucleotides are TGTGCCAGCAGTTTAGCAGGGGGCCCCTCCGAGCAGTACTTC.

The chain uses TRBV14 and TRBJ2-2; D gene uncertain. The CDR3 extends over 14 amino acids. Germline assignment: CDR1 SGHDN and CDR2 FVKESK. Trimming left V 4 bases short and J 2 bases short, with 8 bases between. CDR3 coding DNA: TGTGCCAGCAGCCCCCTGTCTAACACCGGGGAGCTGTTTTTT. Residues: CASSPLSNTGELFF.

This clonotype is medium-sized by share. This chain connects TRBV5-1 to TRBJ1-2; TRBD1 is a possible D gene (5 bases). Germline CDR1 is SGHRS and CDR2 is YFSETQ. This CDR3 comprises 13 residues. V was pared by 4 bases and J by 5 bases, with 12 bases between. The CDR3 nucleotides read TGCGCCAGCAGCGACGGGACGGCTTATGGCTACACCTTC. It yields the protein CASSDGTAYGYTF.

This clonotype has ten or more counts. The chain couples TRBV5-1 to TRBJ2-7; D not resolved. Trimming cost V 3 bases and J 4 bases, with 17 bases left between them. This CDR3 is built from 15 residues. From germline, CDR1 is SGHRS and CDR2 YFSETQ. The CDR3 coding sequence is TGCGCCAGCAGCTCCGGACCCCTCGAGCCGTACGAGCAGTACTTC. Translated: CASSSGPLEPYEQYF.

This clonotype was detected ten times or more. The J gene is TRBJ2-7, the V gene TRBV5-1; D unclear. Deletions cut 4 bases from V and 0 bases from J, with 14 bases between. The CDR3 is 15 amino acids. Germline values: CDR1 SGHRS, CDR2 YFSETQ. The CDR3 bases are TGCGCCAGCAGCCCCTGGGCCGAGAGCTCCTACGAGCAGTACTTC. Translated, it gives CASSPWAESSYEQYF.

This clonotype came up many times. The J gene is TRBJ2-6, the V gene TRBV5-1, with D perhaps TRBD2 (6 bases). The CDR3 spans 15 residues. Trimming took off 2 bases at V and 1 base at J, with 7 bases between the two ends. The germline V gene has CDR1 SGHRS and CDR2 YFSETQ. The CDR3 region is CASSFGGSGANVLTF. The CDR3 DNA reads TGCGCCAGCAGCTTTGGGGGGTCTGGGGCCAACGTCCTGACTTTC. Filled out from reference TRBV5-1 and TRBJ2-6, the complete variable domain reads KAGVTQTPRYLIKTRGQQVTLSCSPISGHRSVSWYQQTPGQGLQFLFEYFSETQRNKGNFPGRFSGRQFSNSRSEMNVSTLELGDSALYLCASSFGGSGANVLTFGAGSRLTVL.

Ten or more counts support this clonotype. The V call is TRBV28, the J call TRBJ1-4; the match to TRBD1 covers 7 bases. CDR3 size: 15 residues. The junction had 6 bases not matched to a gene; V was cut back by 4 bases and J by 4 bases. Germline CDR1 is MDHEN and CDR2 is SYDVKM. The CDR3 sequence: CASSSPQGLNEKLFF. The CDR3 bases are TGTGCCAGCAGTTCCCCACAGGGGCTTAATGAAAAACTGTTTTTT.

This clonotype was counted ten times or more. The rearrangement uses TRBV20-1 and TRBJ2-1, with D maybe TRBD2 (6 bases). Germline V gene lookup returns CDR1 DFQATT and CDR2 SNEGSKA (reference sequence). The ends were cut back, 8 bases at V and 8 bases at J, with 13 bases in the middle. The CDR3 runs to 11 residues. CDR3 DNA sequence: TGCAGTAGTAGGAGACTAGATGAGCAGTTCTTC. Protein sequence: CSSRRLDEQFF.

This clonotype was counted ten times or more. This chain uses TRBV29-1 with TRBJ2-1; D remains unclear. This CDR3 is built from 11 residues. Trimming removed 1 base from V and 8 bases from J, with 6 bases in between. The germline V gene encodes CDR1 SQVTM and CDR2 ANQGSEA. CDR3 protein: CSVEVSYEQFF. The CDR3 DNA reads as TGCAGCGTTGAAGTGTCCTATGAGCAGTTCTTC.

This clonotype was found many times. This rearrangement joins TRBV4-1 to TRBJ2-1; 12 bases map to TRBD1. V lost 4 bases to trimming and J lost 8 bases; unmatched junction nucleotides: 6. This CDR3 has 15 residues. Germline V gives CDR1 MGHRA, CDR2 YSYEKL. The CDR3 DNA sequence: TGCGCCAGCAGCCCTGGGACAGGGGGCGGGTATGAGCAGTTCTTC. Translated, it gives CASSPGTGGGYEQFF.

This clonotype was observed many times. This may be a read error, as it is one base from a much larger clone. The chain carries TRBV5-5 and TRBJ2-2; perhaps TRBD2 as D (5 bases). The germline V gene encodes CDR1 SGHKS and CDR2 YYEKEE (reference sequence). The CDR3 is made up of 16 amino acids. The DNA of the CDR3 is TGTACCAGCAGCTTGGCCAGCGGAGTAAACACCGGGGAGCTGTTTTTT. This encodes CTSSLASGVNTGELFF.

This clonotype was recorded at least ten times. The CDR3 nucleotides are TGCGCCAGCAGCCCCGGACAGGGCTATGGCTACACCTTC. Protein: CASSPGQGYGYTF. The chain is built from TRBV5-1 and TRBJ1-2; TRBD1 matches 8 bases. CDR1 is SGHRS and CDR2 is YFSETQ in the germline V gene. Trimming took 4 bases from V and 4 from J; bases not matched to a gene: 3. This CDR3 region has 13 residues.

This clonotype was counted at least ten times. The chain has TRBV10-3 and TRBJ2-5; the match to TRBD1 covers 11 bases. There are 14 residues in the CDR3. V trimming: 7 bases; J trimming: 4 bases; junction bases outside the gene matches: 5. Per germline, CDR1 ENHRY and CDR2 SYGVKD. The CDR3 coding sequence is TGTGCCATCACCTCCGGGACAGGGGGAGAGACCCAGTACTTC. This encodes CAITSGTGGETQYF.

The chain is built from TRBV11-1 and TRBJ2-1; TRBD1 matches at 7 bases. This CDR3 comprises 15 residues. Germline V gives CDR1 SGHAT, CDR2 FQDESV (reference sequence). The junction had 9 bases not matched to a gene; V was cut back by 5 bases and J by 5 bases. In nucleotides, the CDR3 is TGTGCCAGCAGCCCGGCTTTAACAGGGGACAATGAGCAGTTCTTC. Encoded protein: CASSPALTGDNEQFF.

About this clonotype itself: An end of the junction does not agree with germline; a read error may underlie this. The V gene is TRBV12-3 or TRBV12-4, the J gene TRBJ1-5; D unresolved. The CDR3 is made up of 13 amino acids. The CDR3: CASSFGGNQPLHF. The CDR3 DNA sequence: TGTGCCAGCAGTTTCGGTGGCAATCAGCCCCTGCATTTT.